The T cell receptor beta chain under discussion was sequenced for a study of yellow fever vaccine responses in identical twins. This CDR3 region has 15 residues. Germline V gene sequence: CDR1 KGHDR, CDR2 SFDVKD. Trimming at V came to 6 bases and at J to 7 bases, leaving 3 bases not matched to a gene. TCRdb used MiXCR to reprocess the RT-PCR reads, holding one entry per CDR3 protein. Among a few thousand distinct CDR3 sequences listed, over 70% were seen once. This TCR was sampled from a woman aged 18-35 years who received the yellow fever vaccine. The V gene is TRBV24-1, the J gene TRBJ2-1; 15 bases match TRBD2. The sample here was T cells from blood (PBMCs), unsorted or a sorted subset (not recorded which), taken before or after yellow fever vaccination (not recorded which). The CDR3: CATSRTSGGVNEQFF. The CDR3 DNA reads as TGTGCCACCAGTCGGACTAGCGGGGGGGTTAATGAGCAGTTCTTC.